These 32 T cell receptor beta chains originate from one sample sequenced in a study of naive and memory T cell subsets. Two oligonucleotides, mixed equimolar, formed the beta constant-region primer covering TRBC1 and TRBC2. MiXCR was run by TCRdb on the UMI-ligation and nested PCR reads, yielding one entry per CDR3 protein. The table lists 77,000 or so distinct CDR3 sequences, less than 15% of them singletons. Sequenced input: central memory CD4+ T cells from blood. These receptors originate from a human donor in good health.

The CDR3 DNA is TGCAGCCTACAGAGTCGGGTTGAGCAGTTCTTC. Encoded protein: CSLQSRVEQFF. The chain uses TRBV29-1 and TRBJ2-1, with no clear D. CDR3 length: 11 amino acids. V was pared by 8 bases and J by 9 bases, with 14 bases between. Germline lookup yields CDR1 SQVTM and CDR2 ANQGSEA.

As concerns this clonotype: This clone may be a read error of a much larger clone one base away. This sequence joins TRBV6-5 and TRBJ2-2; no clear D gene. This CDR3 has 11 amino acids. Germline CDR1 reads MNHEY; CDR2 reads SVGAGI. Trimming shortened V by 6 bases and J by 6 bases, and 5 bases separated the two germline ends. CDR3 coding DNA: TGTGCCAGCAGGCACGCCGGGGAGCTGTTTTTT. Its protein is CASRHAGELFF.

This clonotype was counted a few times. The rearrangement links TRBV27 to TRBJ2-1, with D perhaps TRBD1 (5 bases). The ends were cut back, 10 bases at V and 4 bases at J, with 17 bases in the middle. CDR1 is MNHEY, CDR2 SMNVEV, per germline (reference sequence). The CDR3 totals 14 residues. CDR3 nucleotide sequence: TGTGCCACCAAAGGGGTCAAGGGATACAATGAGCAGTTCTTC. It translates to CATKGVKGYNEQFF.

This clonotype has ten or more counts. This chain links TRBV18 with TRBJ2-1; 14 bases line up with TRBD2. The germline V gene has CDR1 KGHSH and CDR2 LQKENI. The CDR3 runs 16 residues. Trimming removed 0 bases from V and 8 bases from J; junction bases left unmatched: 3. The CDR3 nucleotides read TGTGCCAGCTCACCACCGACTAGCGGGGGGGTCGATGAGCAGTTCTTC. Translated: CASSPPTSGGVDEQFF.

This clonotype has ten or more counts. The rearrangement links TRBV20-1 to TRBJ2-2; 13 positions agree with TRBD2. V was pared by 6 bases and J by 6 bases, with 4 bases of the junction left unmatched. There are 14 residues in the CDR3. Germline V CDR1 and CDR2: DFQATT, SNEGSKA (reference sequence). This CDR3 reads CSAKLAGGPGELFF. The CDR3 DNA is TGCAGTGCCAAACTAGCGGGAGGGCCCGGGGAGCTGTTTTTT.

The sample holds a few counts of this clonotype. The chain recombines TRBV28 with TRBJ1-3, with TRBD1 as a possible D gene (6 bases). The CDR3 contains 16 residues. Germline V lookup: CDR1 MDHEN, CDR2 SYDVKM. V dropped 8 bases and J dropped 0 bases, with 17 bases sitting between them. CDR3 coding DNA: TGTGCCAGCTACCGAGGGGGAGAGGTCTCTGGAAACACCATATATTTT. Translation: CASYRGGEVSGNTIYF.

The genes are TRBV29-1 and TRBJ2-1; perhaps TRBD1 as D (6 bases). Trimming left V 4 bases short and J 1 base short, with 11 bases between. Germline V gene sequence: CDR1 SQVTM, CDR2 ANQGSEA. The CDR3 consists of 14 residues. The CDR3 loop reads CSVGGPRSYNEQFF. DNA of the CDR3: TGCAGCGTTGGGGGGCCCAGATCCTACAATGAGCAGTTCTTC.

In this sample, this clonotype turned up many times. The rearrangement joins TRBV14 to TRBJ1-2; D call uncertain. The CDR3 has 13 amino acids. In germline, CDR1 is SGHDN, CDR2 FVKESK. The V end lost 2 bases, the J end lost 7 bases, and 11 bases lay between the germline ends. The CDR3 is CASSQWDRAGYTF. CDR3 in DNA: TGTGCCAGCAGCCAATGGGATCGGGCTGGCTACACCTTC.

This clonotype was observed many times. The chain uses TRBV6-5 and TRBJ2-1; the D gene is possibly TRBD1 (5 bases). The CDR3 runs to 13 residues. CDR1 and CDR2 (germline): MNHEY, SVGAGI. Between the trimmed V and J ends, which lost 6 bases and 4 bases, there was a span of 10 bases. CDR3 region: CASRSGNYNEQFF. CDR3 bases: TGTGCCAGCAGATCAGGGAATTACAATGAGCAGTTCTTC.

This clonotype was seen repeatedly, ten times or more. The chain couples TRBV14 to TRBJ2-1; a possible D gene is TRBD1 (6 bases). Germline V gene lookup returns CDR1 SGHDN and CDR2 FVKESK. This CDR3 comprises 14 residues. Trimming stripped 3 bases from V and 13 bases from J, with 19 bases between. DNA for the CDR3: TGTGCCAGCAGCCACCATAAAACACCGGGACATCAGTTCTTC. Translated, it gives CASSHHKTPGHQFF.

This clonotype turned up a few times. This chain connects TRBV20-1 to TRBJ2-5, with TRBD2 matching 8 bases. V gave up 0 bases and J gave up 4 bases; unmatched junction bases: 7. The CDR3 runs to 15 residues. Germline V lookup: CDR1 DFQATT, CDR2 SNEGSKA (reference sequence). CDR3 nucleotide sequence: TGCAGTGCTAGAGACACGGGAGGGCCCTCAGAGACCCAGTACTTC. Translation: CSARDTGGPSETQYF.

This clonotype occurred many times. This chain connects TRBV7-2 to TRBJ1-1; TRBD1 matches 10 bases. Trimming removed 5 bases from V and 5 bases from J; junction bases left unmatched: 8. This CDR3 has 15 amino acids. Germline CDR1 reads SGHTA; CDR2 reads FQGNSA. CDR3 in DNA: TGTGCCAGCAGCATTCCGACAGGGGGCCGGACTGAAGCTTTCTTT. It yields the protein CASSIPTGGRTEAFF.

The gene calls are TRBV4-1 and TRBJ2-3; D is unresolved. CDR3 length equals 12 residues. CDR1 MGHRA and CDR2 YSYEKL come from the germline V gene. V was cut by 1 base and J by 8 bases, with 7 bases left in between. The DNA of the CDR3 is TGCGCCAGCAGCCAAGCAGGCGTTACGCAGTATTTT. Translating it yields CASSQAGVTQYF.

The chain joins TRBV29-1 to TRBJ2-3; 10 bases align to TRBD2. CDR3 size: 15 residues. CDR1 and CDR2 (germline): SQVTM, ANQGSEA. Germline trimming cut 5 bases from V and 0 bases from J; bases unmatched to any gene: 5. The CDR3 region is CSVTLAGTSTDTQYF. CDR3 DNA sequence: TGCAGCGTTACACTAGCGGGAACTAGCACAGATACGCAGTATTTT.

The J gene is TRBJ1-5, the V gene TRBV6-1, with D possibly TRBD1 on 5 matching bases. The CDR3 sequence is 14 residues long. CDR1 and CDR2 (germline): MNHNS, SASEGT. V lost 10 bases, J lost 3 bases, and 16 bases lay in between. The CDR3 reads CATSPGQINQPQHF. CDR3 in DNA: TGTGCCACCTCCCCCGGACAAATCAATCAGCCCCAGCATTTT.

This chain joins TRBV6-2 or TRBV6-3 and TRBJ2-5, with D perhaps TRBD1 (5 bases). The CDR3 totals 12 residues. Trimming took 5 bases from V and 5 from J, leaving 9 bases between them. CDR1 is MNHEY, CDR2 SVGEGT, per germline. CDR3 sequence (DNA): TGTGCCAGCAGTCAGGGTGGGGAGACCCAGTACTTC. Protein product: CASSQGGETQYF.

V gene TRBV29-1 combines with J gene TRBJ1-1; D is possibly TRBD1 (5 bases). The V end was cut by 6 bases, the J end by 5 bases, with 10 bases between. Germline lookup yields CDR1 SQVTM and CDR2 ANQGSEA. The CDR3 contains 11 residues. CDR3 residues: CSVEGPTEAFF. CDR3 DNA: TGCAGCGTAGAGGGGCCAACTGAAGCTTTCTTT. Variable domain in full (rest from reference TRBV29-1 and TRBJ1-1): SAVISQKPSRDICQRGTSLTIQCQVDSQVTMMFWYRQQPGQSLTLIATANQGSEATYESGFVIDKFPISRPNLTFSTLTVSNMSPEDSSIYLCSVEGPTEAFFGQGTRLTVV.

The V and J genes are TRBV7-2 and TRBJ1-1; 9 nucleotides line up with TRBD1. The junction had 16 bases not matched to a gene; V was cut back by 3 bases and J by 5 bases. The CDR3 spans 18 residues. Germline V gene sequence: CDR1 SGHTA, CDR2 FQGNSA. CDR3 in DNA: TGTGCCAGCAGCTTCGCCGGGACAGGGCGGGTTTCGGGGACTGAAGCTTTCTTT. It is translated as CASSFAGTGRVSGTEAFF.

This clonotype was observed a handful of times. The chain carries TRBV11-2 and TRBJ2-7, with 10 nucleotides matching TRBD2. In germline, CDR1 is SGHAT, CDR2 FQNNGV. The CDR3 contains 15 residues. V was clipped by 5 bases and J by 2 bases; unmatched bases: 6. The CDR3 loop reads CASSLRTSGPYEQYF. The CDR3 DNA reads TGTGCCAGCAGCCTCCGGACTAGCGGCCCCTACGAGCAGTACTTC. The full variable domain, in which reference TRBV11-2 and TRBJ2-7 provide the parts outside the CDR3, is EAGVAQSPRYKIIEKRQSVAFWCNPISGHATLYWYQQILGQGPKLLIQFQNNGVVDDSQLPKDRFSAERLKGVDSTLKIQPAKLEDSAVYLCASSLRTSGPYEQYFGPGTRLTVT.

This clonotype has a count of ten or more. CDR3 residues: CSVDTVGKNTQYF. CDR3 sequence (DNA): TGCAGCGTTGATACGGTCGGGAAAAATACGCAGTATTTT. The V gene is TRBV29-1, the J gene TRBJ2-3; tentative D call: TRBD2 (5 bases). The V gene lost 3 bases and the J gene lost 7 bases, with 14 bases spanning the gap. CDR1 and CDR2 (germline): SQVTM, ANQGSEA. The CDR3 is 13 amino acids.

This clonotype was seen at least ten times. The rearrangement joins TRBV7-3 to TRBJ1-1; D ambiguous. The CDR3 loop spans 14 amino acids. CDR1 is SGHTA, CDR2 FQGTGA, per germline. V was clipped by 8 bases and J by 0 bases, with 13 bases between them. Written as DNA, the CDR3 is TGTGCCAGCCGGAGTGGGTCTATGAACACTGAAGCTTTCTTT. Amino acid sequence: CASRSGSMNTEAFF.

The chain's CDR3 is CASGPGRSLTDTQYF. CDR3 DNA sequence: TGTGCTAGTGGCCCCGGACGGAGCCTCACAGATACGCAGTATTTT. The chain carries TRBV12-5 and TRBJ2-3; D is uncertain. The ends were cut back, 6 bases at V and 2 bases at J, with 15 bases in the middle. The germline gives CDR1 LGHNT, CDR2 FRNRAP. This CDR3 region has 15 residues.

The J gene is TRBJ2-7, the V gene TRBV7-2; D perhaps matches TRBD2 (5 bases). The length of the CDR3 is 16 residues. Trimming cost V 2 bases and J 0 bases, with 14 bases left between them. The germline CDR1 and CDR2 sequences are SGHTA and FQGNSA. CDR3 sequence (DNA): TGTGCCAGCAGCTTAAGTCGGGGTGGACCCTCCTACGAGCAGTACTTC. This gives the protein CASSLSRGGPSYEQYF.

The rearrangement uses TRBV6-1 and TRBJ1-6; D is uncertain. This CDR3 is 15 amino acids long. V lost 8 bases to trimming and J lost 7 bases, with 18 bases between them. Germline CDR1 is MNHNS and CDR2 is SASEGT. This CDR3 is CASSQVTLGNSPLHF. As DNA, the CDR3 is TGTGCCAGCTCCCAAGTTACGCTGGGGAATTCACCCCTCCACTTT.

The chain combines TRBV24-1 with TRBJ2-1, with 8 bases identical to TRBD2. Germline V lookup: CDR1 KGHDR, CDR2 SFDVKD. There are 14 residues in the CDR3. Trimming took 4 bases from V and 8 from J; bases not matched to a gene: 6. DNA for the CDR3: TGTGCCACCAGTGAGTCACGAGCGGGAGATGAGCAGTTCTTC. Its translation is CATSESRAGDEQFF.

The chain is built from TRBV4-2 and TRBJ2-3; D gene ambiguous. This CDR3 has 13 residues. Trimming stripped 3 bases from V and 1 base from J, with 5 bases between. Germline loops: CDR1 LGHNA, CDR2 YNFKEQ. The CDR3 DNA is TGTGCCAGCAGCCACGCGGGCACAGATACGCAGTATTTT. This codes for CASSHAGTDTQYF.

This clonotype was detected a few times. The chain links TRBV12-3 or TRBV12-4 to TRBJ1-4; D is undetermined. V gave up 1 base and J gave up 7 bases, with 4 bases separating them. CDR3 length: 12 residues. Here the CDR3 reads CASSLVLEKLFF. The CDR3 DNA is TGTGCCAGCAGTTTAGTACTTGAAAAACTGTTTTTT.

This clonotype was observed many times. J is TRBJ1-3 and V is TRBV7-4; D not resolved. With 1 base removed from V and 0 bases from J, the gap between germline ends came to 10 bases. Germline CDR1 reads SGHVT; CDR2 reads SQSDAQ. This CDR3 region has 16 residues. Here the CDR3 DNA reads TGTGCCAGCAGCTTAGAGAAGCGATTCTCTGGAAACACCATATATTTT. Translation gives CASSLEKRFSGNTIYF.

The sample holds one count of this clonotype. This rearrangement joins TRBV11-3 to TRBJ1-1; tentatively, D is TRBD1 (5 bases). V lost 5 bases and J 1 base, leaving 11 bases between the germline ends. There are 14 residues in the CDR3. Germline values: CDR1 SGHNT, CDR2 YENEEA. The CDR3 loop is CASSDGGRNTEAFF. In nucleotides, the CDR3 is TGTGCCAGCAGCGACGGGGGAAGGAACACTGAAGCTTTCTTT.

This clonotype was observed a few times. CDR3 protein: CAISATSASDEQYF. The CDR3 nucleotides read TGTGCCATCAGTGCCACTAGCGCTTCCGACGAGCAGTACTTC. The gene calls are TRBV10-3 and TRBJ2-7, with TRBD2 identical over 7 bases. CDR1 is ENHRY, CDR2 SYGVKD, per germline. V shed 4 bases and J 5 bases; nucleotides not matched to a gene: 8. This CDR3 is 14 amino acids long.

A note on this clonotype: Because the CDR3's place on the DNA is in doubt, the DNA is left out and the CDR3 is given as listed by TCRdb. The CDR3: CASSSFGQGAVRTIF. V gene TRBV28 combines with J gene TRBJ1-1; the table's D call TRBD1 went unverified against the DNA. Germline values: CDR1 MDHEN, CDR2 SYDVKM. Counting both end residues, the CDR3 totals 15 amino acids.

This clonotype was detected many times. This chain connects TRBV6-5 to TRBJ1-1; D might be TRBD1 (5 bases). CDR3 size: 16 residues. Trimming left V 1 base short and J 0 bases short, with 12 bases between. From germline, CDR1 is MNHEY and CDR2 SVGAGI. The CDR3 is CASSYYSTALNTEAFF. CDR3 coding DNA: TGTGCCAGCAGTTACTATTCGACAGCCTTGAACACTGAAGCTTTCTTT.